Listed below are T cell receptor beta chains from one sample, sequenced in a study of cytomegalovirus exposure and HLA in healthy donors. Clones were read by immunoSEQ multiplex PCR, and TCRdb kept only the in-frame ones, dropping some. The sample has 150,000 to 200,000 clones, 75% to 85% seen once. Material: PBMCs. The receptors originated from a woman in her late teens or twenties in good health and CMV-seropositive. Each CDR3 is given with its conserved first and last residue. The D gene is left open where the match is weak. Clone size, where shown, is once, few, many, or a class for clones that have expanded.

TRBJ1-2,TRBD1,15,TRBV18,-,TGTGCCAGCTCACCATCGGGACAGGGGAACTATGGCTACACCTTC,CASSPSGQGNYGYTF
TRBJ2-7,TRBD1,15,TRBV27,-,TGTGCCAGCAGTTTCCAGGGGGTAGAATGGAACGAGCAGTACTTC,CASSFQGVEWNEQYF
TRBJ2-5,TRBD1,16,TRBV5-1,-,TGCGCCAGCAGCTATACTTTAACAGGGGACGGGGAGACCCAGTACTTC,CASSYTLTGDGETQYF
TRBJ2-1,-,14,TRBV4-1,-,TGCGCCAGCAGCCACGTTACAGGATACAATGAGCAGTTCTTC,CASSHVTGYNEQFF
TRBJ1-2,-,12,TRBV29-1,-,TGCAGCGTCGAAGTTTCAGGGCGGGGCTACACCTTC,CSVEVSGRGYTF
TRBJ1-2,-,14,TRBV10-3,-,TGTGCCATCGCCGACGGCCGGCAGGGCTATGGCTACACCTTC,CAIADGRQGYGYTF
TRBJ2-1,-,16,TRBV10-3,-,TGTGCCATCAGTGTATTCGGCGGGGGCCTCTACAATGAGCAGTTCTTC,CAISVFGGGLYNEQFF
TRBJ1-2,-,16,TRBV29-1,-,TGCAGCGTTGAAGATCAGACCTCTGGGGGCCTGGATGGCTACACCTTC,CSVEDQTSGGLDGYTF
TRBJ1-6,-,15,TRBV4-2,-,TGTGCCAGCAGCTCACGTTCTAATTTCAATTCACCCCTCCACTTT,CASSSRSNFNSPLHF
TRBJ2-7,TRBD1,15,TRBV9,-,TGTGCCAGCAGCGTCGCGGGACAGGGAGGGTACGAGCAGTACTTC,CASSVAGQGGYEQYF
TRBJ1-2,-,16,TRBV9,-,TGTGCCAGCAGCGCCACGTCCCAGTCACCAAACTATGGCTACACCTTC,CASSATSQSPNYGYTF
TRBJ1-1,-,16,TRBV7-9,-,TGTGCCAGCAGCCAAACCGGGACATTGTGGAACACTGAAGCTTTCTTT,CASSQTGTLWNTEAFF
TRBJ1-5,-,12,TRBV30,-,TGTGCTGTTGGCATTAGCAATCAGCCCCAGCATTTT,CAVGISNQPQHF
TRBJ2-1,-,16,TRBV7-2,-,TGTGCCAGCAGCTTAAGGCCGGGACAAGCATTCAATGAGCAGTTCTTC,CASSLRPGQAFNEQFF
TRBJ1-6,-,13,TRBV30,-,TGTGCCTGGAGTGTACAGTCTAATTCACCCCTCCACTTT,CAWSVQSNSPLHF
TRBJ2-7,TRBD2,18,TRBV5-1,-,TGCGCCAGCAGCCCCCTAGGACTAGCGGGGGGGAACCCCTACGAGCAGTACTTC,CASSPLGLAGGNPYEQYF
TRBJ1-2,-,15,TRBV6-5,-,TGTGCCAGCAGTTACTCATCCCCACTAACGGATGGCTACACCTTC,CASSYSSPLTDGYTF
TRBJ1-1,-,12,TRBV29-1,-,TGCAGCGTTGTTAGGGGCTACACTGAAGCTTTCTTT,CSVVRGYTEAFF
TRBJ2-3,-,16,TRBV4-3,once,TGCGCCAGCAGCCAAGTTCTCGAGACTAGCACAGATACGCAGTATTTT,CASSQVLETSTDTQYF
TRBJ2-5,-,15,TRBV11-2,-,TGTGCCAGCAGCCTAGGACATCGGACTGCGGAGACCCAGTACTTC,CASSLGHRTAETQYF
TRBJ2-5,TRBD2,16,TRBV9,-,TGTGCCAGCAGCGTGGGGAGCGGGGGGGCGCAGGAGACCCAGTACTTC,CASSVGSGGAQETQYF
TRBJ1-1,TRBD1,15,TRBV2,-,TGTGCCAGCAGTGTTATGACAGGGGATTTTGGTGAAGCTTTCTTT,CASSVMTGDFGEAFF
TRBJ1-4,-,15,TRBV9,-,TGTGCCAGCAGCGGACCGGGACACCTTAATGAAAAACTGTTTTTT,CASSGPGHLNEKLFF
TRBJ1-1,-,13,TRBV18,-,TGTGCCAGCTCTTACGGGCGGGACACTGAAGCTTTCTTT,CASSYGRDTEAFF
TRBJ1-5,-,14,TRBV30,-,TGTGCCTGGAGTCGGCTAGCCGGCTCTCAGCCCCAGCATTTT,CAWSRLAGSQPQHF
TRBJ1-4,-,14,TRBV9,-,TGTGCCAGCAGCGTAGTGGCGGGTAGTGAAAAACTGTTTTTT,CASSVVAGSEKLFF
TRBJ2-5,-,15,TRBV5-1,-,TGCGCCAGCAGCAAACCGGGACACGGGAGGGAGACCCAGTACTTC,CASSKPGHGRETQYF
TRBJ2-7,-,17,TRBV5-6,-,TGTGCCAGCAGCCCGATGGACAGCCTAATTCTGAGCTACGAGCAGTACTTC,CASSPMDSLILSYEQYF
TRBJ1-5,TRBD1,12,TRBV19,few,TGTGCCAGCACAGGGGGCTTTCAGCCCCAGCATTTT,CASTGGFQPQHF
TRBJ2-5,TRBD2,17,TRBV9,-,TGTGCCACCCTGGGGGAATGGGCGGGGGGGCCTCAAGAGACCCAGTACTTC,CATLGEWAGGPQETQYF
TRBJ2-1,TRBD2,16,TRBV11-2,-,TGTGCCAGCACCCCCGCCAGAGCGGGGGAGGTCGGTGAGCAGTTCTTC,CASTPARAGEVGEQFF
TRBJ2-7,-,15,TRBV5-5,few,TGTGCCAGCAGCTTGGGTGGGGGCGTGAGTCCCGAGCAGTACTTC,CASSLGGGVSPEQYF
TRBJ1-1,-,16,TRBV4-1,-,TGCGCCAGCAGACATACTTTCCGGGACACTTGGGATGAAGCTTTCTTT,CASRHTFRDTWDEAFF
TRBJ2-5,-,15,TRBV27,few,TGTGCCAGCAGTTCCCGACAGACGTACCAAGAGACCCAGTACTTC,CASSSRQTYQETQYF
TRBJ1-6,-,12,TRBV5-6,-,TGTGCCAGCAGCCGGGGTTATTCACCCCTCCACTTT,CASSRGYSPLHF
TRBJ2-7,TRBD2,16,TRBV11-1,-,TGTGCCAGCAGCACCCCCGGGACTAGGGGTTACTACGAGCAGTACTTC,CASSTPGTRGYYEQYF
TRBJ1-1,-,12,TRBV11-2,-,TGTGCCAGCAGCTTATGGGGCTGGGAAGCTTTCTTT,CASSLWGWEAFF
TRBJ1-1,-,17,TRBV14,-,TGTGCCAGCAGCCAAATCCTACCAACGTACCGGAGTACTGAAGCTTTCTTT,CASSQILPTYRSTEAFF
TRBJ1-2,-,12,TRBV30,-,TGTGCCTGGGACCCGGGAACTTATGGCTACACCTTC,CAWDPGTYGYTF
TRBJ1-1,-,15,TRBV10-1,-,TGCGCCAGCAGTCCCCGATCAAGACAGACCACTGAAGCTTTCTTT,CASSPRSRQTTEAFF
TRBJ1-1,-,13,TRBV27,medium-sized,TGTGCCAGCAGATGGGGAGTGAACACTGAAGCTTTCTTT,CASRWGVNTEAFF
TRBJ1-2,-,12,TRBV5-6,-,TGTGCCAGCAGCAACAAGAACTATGGCTACACCTTC,CASSNKNYGYTF
TRBJ2-3,TRBD1,20,TRBV5-1,-,TGCGCCAGCAGGCAGGTGGGGGGACAGGGGACCAGGAAGACGACAGATACGCAGTATTTT,CASRQVGGQGTRKTTDTQYF
TRBJ2-2,TRBD2,15,TRBV7-9,-,TGTGCCAGCAGCCCGGGAGGGGCGCCGGTGGAGGAGCTGTTTTTT,CASSPGGAPVEELFF
TRBJ1-3,-,16,TRBV7-9,-,TGTGCCAGCAGCTTTGCGACAGCCCGCTCTGGAAACACCATATATTTT,CASSFATARSGNTIYF
TRBJ2-6,-,16,TRBV4-3,-,TGCGCCAGCAGCCAAGACAGGGGTTCTGGGGCCAACGTCCTGACTTTC,CASSQDRGSGANVLTF
TRBJ1-3,-,14,TRBV19,few,TGTGCCAGTAGTATGGACAGCTCTGGAAACACCATATATTTT,CASSMDSSGNTIYF
TRBJ2-1,-,15,TRBV6-4,-,TGTGCCAGCAGTGACTCGACCGAGGGCTCAGTTGAGCAGTTCTTC,CASSDSTEGSVEQFF
TRBJ1-4,-,16,TRBV4-1,-,TGCGCCAGCAGCCTCCTCCCGACGGACTTTAATGAAAAACTGTTTTTT,CASSLLPTDFNEKLFF